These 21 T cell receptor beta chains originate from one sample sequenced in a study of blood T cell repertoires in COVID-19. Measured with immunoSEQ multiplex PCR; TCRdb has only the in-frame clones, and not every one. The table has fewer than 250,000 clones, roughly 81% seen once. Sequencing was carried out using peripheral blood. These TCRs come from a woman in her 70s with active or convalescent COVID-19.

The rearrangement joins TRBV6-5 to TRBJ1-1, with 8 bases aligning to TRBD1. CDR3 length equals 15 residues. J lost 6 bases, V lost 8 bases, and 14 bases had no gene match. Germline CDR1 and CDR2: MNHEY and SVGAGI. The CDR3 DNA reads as TGTGCCAGCCGCTCATCGGCGACAGGGGTCGCTGAAGCTTTCTTT. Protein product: CASRSSATGVAEAFF.

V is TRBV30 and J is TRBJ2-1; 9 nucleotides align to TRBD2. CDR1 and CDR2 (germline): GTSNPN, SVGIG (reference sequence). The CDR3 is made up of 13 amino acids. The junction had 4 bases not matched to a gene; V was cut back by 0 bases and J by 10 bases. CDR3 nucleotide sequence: TGTGCCTGGAGTGTAGGAAGCGGGAGGGAGCAGTTCTTC. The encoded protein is CAWSVGSGREQFF.

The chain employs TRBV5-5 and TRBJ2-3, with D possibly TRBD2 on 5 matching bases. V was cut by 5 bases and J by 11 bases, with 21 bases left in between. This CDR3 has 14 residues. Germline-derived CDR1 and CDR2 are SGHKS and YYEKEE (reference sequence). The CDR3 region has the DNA TGTGCCAGCAGTATCCCAGGAGTCCGGGAATTGCAGTATTTT. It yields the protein CASSIPGVRELQYF.

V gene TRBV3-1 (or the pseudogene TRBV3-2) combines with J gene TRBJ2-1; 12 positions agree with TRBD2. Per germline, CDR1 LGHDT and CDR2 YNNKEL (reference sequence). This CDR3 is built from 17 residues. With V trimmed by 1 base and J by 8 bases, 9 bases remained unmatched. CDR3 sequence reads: CASSQASLAGGLDEQFF. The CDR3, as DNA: TGTGCCAGCAGCCAAGCATCCCTAGCGGGAGGGTTGGATGAGCAGTTCTTC.

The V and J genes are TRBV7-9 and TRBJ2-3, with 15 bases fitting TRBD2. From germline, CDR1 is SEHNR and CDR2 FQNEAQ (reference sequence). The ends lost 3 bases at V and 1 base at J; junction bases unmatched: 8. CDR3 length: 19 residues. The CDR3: CASSFRTSGREPRTDTQYF. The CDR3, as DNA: TGTGCCAGCAGCTTCCGGACTAGCGGGAGGGAGCCCCGCACAGATACGCAGTATTTT. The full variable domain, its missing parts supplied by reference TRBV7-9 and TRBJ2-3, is DTGVSQNPRHKITKRGQNVTFRCDPISEHNRLYWYRQTLGQGPEFLTYFQNEAQLEKSRLLSDRFSAERPKGSFSTLEIQRTEQGDSAMYLCASSFRTSGREPRTDTQYFGPGTRLTVL.

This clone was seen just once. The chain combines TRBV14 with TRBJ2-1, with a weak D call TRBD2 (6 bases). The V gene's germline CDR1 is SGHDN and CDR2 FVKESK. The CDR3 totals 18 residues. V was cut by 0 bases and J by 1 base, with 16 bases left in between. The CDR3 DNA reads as TGTGCCAGCAGCCAAGAGACGAGCGGGTCAGCTTCCTACAATGAGCAGTTCTTC. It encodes CASSQETSGSASYNEQFF.

The chain's CDR3 is CASSQGTGSSSGANVLTF. In DNA form, the CDR3 reads TGTGCCAGCAGCCAAGGGACAGGGTCCAGCTCTGGGGCCAACGTCCTGACTTTC. This chain connects TRBV4-2 to TRBJ2-6; 8 bases fit TRBD1. The CDR3 loop spans 18 amino acids. The ends lost 1 base at V and 0 bases at J; junction bases unmatched: 5. Germline CDR1 reads LGHNA; CDR2 reads YNFKEQ.

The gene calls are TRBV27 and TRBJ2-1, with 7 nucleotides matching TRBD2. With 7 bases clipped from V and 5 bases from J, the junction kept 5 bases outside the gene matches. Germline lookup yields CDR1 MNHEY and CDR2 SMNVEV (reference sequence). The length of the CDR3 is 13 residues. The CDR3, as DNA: TGTGCCAGCATCCAGCGGGATCACAATGAGCAGTTCTTC. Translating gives CASIQRDHNEQFF.

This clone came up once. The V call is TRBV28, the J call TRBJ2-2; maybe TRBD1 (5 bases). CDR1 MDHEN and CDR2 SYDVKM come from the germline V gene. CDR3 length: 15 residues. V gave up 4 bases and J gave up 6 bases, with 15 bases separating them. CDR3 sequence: CASSSMTDRAGELFF. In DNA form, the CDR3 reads TGTGCCAGCAGTTCAATGACAGATCGCGCCGGGGAGCTGTTTTTT.

For the CDR3, the DNA is TGTGCCAGCAGTTACATCAGGGGTAGCAATCAGCCCCAGCATTTT. Protein sequence: CASSYIRGSNQPQHF. The V gene is TRBV6-6, the J gene TRBJ1-5; D is possibly TRBD1 (6 bases). The CDR3 is made up of 15 amino acids. CDR1 is MNHNY, CDR2 SVGAGI, per germline (reference sequence). V gave up 2 bases and J gave up 0 bases, with 8 bases separating them.

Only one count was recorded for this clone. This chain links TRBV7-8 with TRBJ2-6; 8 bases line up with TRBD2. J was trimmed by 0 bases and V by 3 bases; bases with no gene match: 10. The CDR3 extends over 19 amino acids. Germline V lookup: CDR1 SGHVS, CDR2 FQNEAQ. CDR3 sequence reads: CASSLRTSPYRSGANVLTF. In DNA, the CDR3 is TGTGCCAGCAGCTTGCGGACTAGCCCGTACCGCTCTGGGGCCAACGTCCTGACTTTC.

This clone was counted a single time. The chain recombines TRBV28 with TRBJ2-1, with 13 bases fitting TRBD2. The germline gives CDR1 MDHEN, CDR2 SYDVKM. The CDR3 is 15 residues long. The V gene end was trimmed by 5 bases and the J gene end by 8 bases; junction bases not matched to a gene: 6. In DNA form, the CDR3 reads TGTGCCAGCAGTCCGCCGACTAGCGGGAGGCATGAGCAGTTCTTC. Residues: CASSPPTSGRHEQFF.

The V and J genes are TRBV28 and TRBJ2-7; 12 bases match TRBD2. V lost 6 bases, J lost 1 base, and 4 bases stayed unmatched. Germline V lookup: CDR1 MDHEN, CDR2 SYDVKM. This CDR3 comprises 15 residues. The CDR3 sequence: CASRPTSGGSYEQYF. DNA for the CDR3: TGTGCCAGCAGACCGACTAGCGGGGGATCCTACGAGCAGTACTTC.

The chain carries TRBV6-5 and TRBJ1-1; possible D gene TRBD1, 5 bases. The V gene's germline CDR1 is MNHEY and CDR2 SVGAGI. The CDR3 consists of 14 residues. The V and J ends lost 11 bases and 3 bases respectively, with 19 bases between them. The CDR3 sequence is CASRPPGLHTEAFF. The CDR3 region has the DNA TGTGCCTCTCGCCCGCCAGGGTTGCACACTGAAGCTTTCTTT.

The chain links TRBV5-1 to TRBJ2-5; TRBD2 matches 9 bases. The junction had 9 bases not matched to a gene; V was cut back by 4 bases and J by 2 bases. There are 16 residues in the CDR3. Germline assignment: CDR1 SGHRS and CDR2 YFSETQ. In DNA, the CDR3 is TGCGCCAGCAGCCCGTCAGGCGCGGGAGGGCAAGAGACCCAGTACTTC. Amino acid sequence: CASSPSGAGGQETQYF. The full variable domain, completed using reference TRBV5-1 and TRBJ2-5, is KAGVTQTPRYLIKTRGQQVTLSCSPISGHRSVSWYQQTPGQGLQFLFEYFSETQRNKGNFPGRFSGRQFSNSRSEMNVSTLELGDSALYLCASSPSGAGGQETQYFGPGTRLLVL.

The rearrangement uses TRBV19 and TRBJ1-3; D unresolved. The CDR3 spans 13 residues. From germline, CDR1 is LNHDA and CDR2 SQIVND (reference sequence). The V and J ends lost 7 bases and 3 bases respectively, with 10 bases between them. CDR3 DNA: TGTGCCAGTATCGGGGTTGGTGGAAACACCATATATTTT. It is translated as CASIGVGGNTIYF.

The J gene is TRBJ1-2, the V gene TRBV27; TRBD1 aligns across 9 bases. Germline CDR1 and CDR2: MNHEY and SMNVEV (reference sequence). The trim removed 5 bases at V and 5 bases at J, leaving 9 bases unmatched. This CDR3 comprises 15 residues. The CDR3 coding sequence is TGTGCCAGCAGTCGACGGACAGGGGACGGGTATGGCTACACCTTC. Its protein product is CASSRRTGDGYGYTF.

The CDR3 region is CASAYPGPSGNEQFF. The CDR3 DNA is TGCGCCAGCGCCTATCCAGGGCCCTCGGGCAATGAGCAGTTCTTC. This chain links TRBV4-1 with TRBJ2-1; a possible D gene is TRBD1 (5 bases). The germline gives CDR1 MGHRA, CDR2 YSYEKL. This CDR3 region has 15 residues. Trimming removed 8 bases at V and 6 bases at J, with 20 bases between.

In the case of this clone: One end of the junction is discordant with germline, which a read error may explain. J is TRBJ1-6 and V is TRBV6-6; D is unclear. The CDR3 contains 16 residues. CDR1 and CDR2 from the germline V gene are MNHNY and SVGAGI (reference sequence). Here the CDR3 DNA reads TGTGCCAGCAATTACGATGGGGAGTCTTATAATTCACCCCTCCACTTT. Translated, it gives CASNYDGESYNSPLHF.

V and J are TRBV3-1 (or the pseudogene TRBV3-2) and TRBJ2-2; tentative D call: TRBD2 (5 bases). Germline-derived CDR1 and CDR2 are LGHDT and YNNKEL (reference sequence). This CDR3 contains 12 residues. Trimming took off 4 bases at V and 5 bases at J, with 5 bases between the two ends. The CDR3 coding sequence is TGTGCCAGCAGCCGGACTACCGGGGAGCTGTTTTTT. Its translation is CASSRTTGELFF.

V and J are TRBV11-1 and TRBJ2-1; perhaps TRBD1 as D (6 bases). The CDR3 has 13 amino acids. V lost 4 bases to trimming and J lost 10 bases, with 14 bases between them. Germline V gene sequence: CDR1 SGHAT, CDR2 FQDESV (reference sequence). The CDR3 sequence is CASSSRQVGEQFF. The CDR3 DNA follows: TGTGCCAGCAGCTCCCGACAGGTCGGCGAGCAGTTCTTC.